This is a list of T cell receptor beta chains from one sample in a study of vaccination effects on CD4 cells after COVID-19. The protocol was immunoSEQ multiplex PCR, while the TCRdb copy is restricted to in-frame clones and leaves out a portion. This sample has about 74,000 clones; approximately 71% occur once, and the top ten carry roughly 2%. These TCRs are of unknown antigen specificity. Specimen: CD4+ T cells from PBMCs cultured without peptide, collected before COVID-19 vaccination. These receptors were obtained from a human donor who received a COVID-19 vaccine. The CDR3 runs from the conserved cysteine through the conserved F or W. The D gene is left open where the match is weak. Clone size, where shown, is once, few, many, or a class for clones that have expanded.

DNA: TGTGCCAGCAGCTCTGAAACAGGGGGGGTGAACACTGAAGCTTTCTTT
CDR3: CASSSETGGVNTEAFF
D: TRBD1
V: TRBV7-9
J: TRBJ1-1
size: NA

DNA: TGTGCCAGCAGTTACTCGAGCCCCCCGGGAGATTCACCCCTCCACTTT
CDR3: CASSYSSPPGDSPLHF
D: NA
V: TRBV6-5
J: TRBJ1-6
size: NA

DNA: TGTGCCAGCAGTTCGCAAACGAGGGTAGGAGAGACCCAGTACTTC
CDR3: CASSSQTRVGETQYF
D: NA
V: TRBV25-1
J: TRBJ2-5
size: few

DNA: TGTGCCAGCAGTTTCAACCCTCCGGGACTAGCGGGGGGTAGTGGGGAGCTGTTTTTT
CDR3: CASSFNPPGLAGGSGELFF
D: TRBD2
V: TRBV28
J: TRBJ2-2
size: NA

DNA: TGTGCCAGCAGCCAAGGGTTGAAGGTGCCGTATGGCTACACCTTC
CDR3: CASSQGLKVPYGYTF
D: NA
V: TRBV3-1/TRBV3-2
J: TRBJ1-2
size: NA

DNA: TGTGCCACCCTCTCGGGGGGCAGGGAGACCCAGTACTTC
CDR3: CATLSGGRETQYF
D: NA
V: TRBV6-6
J: TRBJ2-5
size: NA

DNA: TGTGCCAGCAGTGGCCTCAGCGGGGGCGATAAAGATACGCAGTATTTT
CDR3: CASSGLSGGDKDTQYF
D: TRBD2
V: TRBV25-1
J: TRBJ2-3
size: few

DNA: TGTGCCAGCAGGTGGGGGGCTGGCTACACCTTC
CDR3: CASRWGAGYTF
D: NA
V: TRBV2
J: TRBJ1-2
size: few

DNA: TGTGCCAGCAGTCGTGAGGTACGGGAGCAGTTCTTC
CDR3: CASSREVREQFF
D: NA
V: TRBV12-3/TRBV12-4
J: TRBJ2-1
size: NA

DNA: TGTGCCAGCAGCTTAGGCAGGGCCGGGGAGCTGTTTTTT
CDR3: CASSLGRAGELFF
D: NA
V: TRBV7-2
J: TRBJ2-2
size: NA